These 5 T cell receptor beta chains came from one sample sequenced in a study of Graves' ophthalmopathy and Graves' hyperthyroidism. The TCR beta CDR3 regions underwent amplification from RNA transcripts. An opening RT-PCR round employed HTBI primers and preceded a second-round multiplex PCR. TCRdb reanalysed the multiplex PCR reads using MiXCR and keeps one entry per CDR3 protein. Here the sample spans about 500,000 distinct CDR3 sequences, 39% being singletons. Sequenced input: peripheral blood or thyroid tissue (not recorded which). The receptors here all came from an adult man with Graves' hyperthyroidism.

This clonotype appeared a single time. The gene calls are TRBV7-9 and TRBJ2-6; no definite D call. Trimming shortened V by 3 bases and J by 15 bases, and 6 bases separated the two germline ends. Germline CDR1 is SEHNR and CDR2 is FQNEAQ (reference sequence). The CDR3 loop spans 10 amino acids. The CDR3 here is CASSLVGLTF. The CDR3 DNA follows: TGTGCCAGCAGCTTGGTCGGCCTGACTTTC.

This clonotype was found a few times. A junction boundary mismatches the germline segment, possibly from a read error. The gene calls are TRBV4-2 and TRBJ2-5; 10 nucleotides line up with TRBD2. The CDR3 has 17 residues. Germline V gene lookup returns CDR1 LGHNA and CDR2 YNFKEQ. The CDR3 DNA follows: TGTGCCAGCAGTCAAGCGTCTAGCGGGGGCGGCCAAGAGACCCAGTACTTC. Amino acids: CASSQASSGGGQETQYF.

The chain has TRBV11-2 and TRBJ2-3, with 12 bases fitting TRBD2. V was clipped by 1 base and J by 4 bases; unmatched bases: 6. The CDR3 runs 17 residues. The germline V gene has CDR1 SGHAT and CDR2 FQNNGV. The CDR3 nucleotides read TGTGCCAGCAGCTTAGCCCTAGCGGGGGGGCCCGCAGATACGCAGTATTTT. Translation gives CASSLALAGGPADTQYF. The full variable domain, with the rest looked up from reference TRBV11-2 and TRBJ2-3, is EAGVAQSPRYKIIEKRQSVAFWCNPISGHATLYWYQQILGQGPKLLIQFQNNGVVDDSQLPKDRFSAERLKGVDSTLKIQPAKLEDSAVYLCASSLALAGGPADTQYFGPGTRLTVL.

This clonotype was picked up many times. The gene calls are TRBV6-5 and TRBJ2-7, with D unclear. The V end lost 0 bases, the J end lost 1 base, and 7 bases lay between the germline ends. CDR1 MNHEY and CDR2 SVGAGI come from the germline V gene. This CDR3 is built from 14 residues. The CDR3 DNA sequence: TGTGCCAGCAGTTACTCGCACTTATCCTACGAGCAGTACTTC. Translated: CASSYSHLSYEQYF.

The gene calls are TRBV29-1 and TRBJ2-7; either TRBD1 or TRBD2 may fit D (5 bases each). The CDR3 length is 14 residues. V lost 3 bases, J lost 4 bases, and 16 bases lay in between. CDR1 and CDR2 (germline): SQVTM, ANQGSEA. DNA for the CDR3: TGCAGCGTTGATGAGTTTGGGACCGGGTACGAGCAGTACTTC. Translating it yields CSVDEFGTGYEQYF.